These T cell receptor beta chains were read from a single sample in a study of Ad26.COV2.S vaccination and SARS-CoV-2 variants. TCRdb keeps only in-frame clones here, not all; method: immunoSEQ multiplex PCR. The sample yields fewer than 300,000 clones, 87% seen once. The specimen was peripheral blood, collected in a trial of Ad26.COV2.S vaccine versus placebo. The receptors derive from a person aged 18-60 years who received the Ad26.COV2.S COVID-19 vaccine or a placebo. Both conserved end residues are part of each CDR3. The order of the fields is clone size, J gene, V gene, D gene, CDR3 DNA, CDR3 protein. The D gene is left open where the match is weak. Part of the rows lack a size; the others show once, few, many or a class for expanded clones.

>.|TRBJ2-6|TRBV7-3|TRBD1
TGTGCCAGCAGCTCAGGGGGCTCTGGGGCCAACGTCCTGACTTTC
CASSSGGSGANVLTF
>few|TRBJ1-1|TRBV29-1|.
TGCAGCGTTGAAGATCTTATGAAGAGGGTGAACACTGAAGCTTTCTTT
CSVEDLMKRVNTEAFF
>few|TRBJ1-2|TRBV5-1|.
TGCGCCAGCAGCTTGCCGGGGGCCAATGGCTACACCTTC
CASSLPGANGYTF
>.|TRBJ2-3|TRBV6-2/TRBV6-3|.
TGTGCCAGCAGTTGGATGGATACGCAGTATTTT
CASSWMDTQYF
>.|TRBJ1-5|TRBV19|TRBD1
TGTGCCAGTAGTATCAGAACAGGGGTGCGCGCCCGAGGGCAGCCCCAGCATTTT
CASSIRTGVRARGQPQHF
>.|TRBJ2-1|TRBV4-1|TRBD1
TGCGCCAGCAGCCAAGCACAGGGGGGAAGGGCCTACAATGAGCAGTTCTTC
CASSQAQGGRAYNEQFF
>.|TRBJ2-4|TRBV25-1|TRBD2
TGTGCCAGCAGTAAAACTAGCGGGAAGGGAGCCAAAAACATTCAGTACTTC
CASSKTSGKGAKNIQYF
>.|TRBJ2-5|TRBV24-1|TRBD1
TGTGCCACCAGTGATTTGCGGACAGGGGGCTCTGAGACCCAGTACTTC
CATSDLRTGGSETQYF
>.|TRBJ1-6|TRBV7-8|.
TGTGCCAGCAGCTTTGAAGGTCCCTCGTCACCCCTCCACTTT
CASSFEGPSSPLHF
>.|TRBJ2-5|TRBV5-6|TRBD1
TGTGCCAGCAGCGGCTGGGACAGGGACTGGGAGACCCAGTACTTC
CASSGWDRDWETQYF
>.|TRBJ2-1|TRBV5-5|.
TGTGCCAGCAGGCAACAGGGCTCGCGCTCCTACAATGAGCAGTTCTTC
CASRQQGSRSYNEQFF
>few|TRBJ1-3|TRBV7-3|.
TGTGCCAGCAGCCCCCGTGGGGGCTCTGGAAACACCATATATTTT
CASSPRGGSGNTIYF
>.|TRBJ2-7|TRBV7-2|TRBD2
TGTGCCAGCAGCTTAGCGCGAGGGACTAGCGGCTCCTACGAGCAGTACTTC
CASSLARGTSGSYEQYF
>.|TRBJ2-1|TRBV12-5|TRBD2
TGTGCTAGTGGTTCTAGCGGGGGGAATGAGCAGTTCTTC
CASGSSGGNEQFF
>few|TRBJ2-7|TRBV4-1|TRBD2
TGCGCCAGCAGCCAAGAACCCCCTATGGTTGGCGGGAGATCCTACGAGCAGTACTTC
CASSQEPPMVGGRSYEQYF
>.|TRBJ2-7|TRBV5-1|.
TGCGCCAGCAGCTCGGGAATTGCTGCCTACGAGCAGTACTTC
CASSSGIAAYEQYF
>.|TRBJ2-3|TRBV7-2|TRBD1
TGTGCCAGCAGCCTAGACAGGGGGGGCACAGATACGCAGTATTTT
CASSLDRGGTDTQYF
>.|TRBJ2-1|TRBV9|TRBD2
TGTGCCAGCAGCCCCCGACTAGCGGGAGGGCCCTGGTTCTACAATGAGCAGTTCTTC
CASSPRLAGGPWFYNEQFF